This entry concerns a single TCR beta chain. This clonotype was seen at least ten times. The specificity of this receptor is unknown. Base qualities are not provided; no much larger clone lies one nucleotide away. Flow cytometry had shown CD8+CD57+ cell expansion in the patients selected for sequencing. All patients had severe acquired aplastic anemia diagnosed by International Study of Aplastic Anemia and Agranulocytosis and Camitta criteria. No therapy had been received by the patients at the time of blood sampling. The study deep-sequenced TCR repertoires of sorted CD4+ and CD8+ blood T cells from severe aplastic anemia patients and healthy subjects. Patients were enrolled in the USA under clinicaltrials.gov protocols 00001620, 01623167, 00001397, 00071045, 00081523 and 00961064. Ficoll-Paque density gradient centrifugation was used to isolate peripheral blood mononuclear cells. Before DNA extraction, CD4+ and CD8+ T cells were sorted by FACS or by magnetic beads.

The entry originates in a study of CD8+CD57+ T cells in acquired aplastic anemia (dated by TCRdb to between 2017 and 2018). Looking at the study overall: DNA extracted from sorted CD4+ and CD8+ cells had a mean of approximately 3.4 ug, with a range of roughly 0.2 to 27.4 ug. CD8+CD57+ expansion was defined as a frequency above the mean frequency observed in healthy subjects. Paper-wide results and their limitations: Some 30 CD8+ CDR3 sequences were shared between patients and controls but appeared highly expressed in patients and within their immunodominant clones. CD8+ Simpson's diversity did not differ significantly between patients and healthy controls (P=0.060).

Profiling of TCR beta VDJ combinations and CDR3 sequences used genomic DNA as the template. An Illumina HiSeq 2000 was the platform used for TCR repertoire sequencing. Regarding the original processing steps: Repertoire assessment relied on Simpson's diversity index, CDR3 size and DJ length profiles, and TRBV/TRBJ rearrangement plots. The most abundant DNA sequence in the deep sequencing data was taken as the immunodominant clone. CDR3 amino acid sequences were checked for sharing across subjects and were also compared against the VDJdb database and published repertoires. The raw public reads went through TCRdb reprocessing: fastp at Q25, MiXCR clone calling, in-frame beta chains kept. Identical CDR3 protein sequences are pooled into one entry, listed with their most common genes and DNA. TCRdb's processing, not the authors', yielded these V and J calls. The sample has under 200,000 distinct CDR3 sequences on record, 40% to 50% of them singletons. The top ten clonotypes cover about 30% of the sample.

Based on the germline V gene, the CDR1 and CDR2 sequences are SGHTA and FQGNSA. The CDR3 holds 14 amino acids from the cysteine to the phenylalanine. The DNA shown is the 42-base CDR3, in frame from base 1. V gives up 2 bases and J gives up 6 bases, and the segment between their germline ends measures 11 bases. The receptor was derived from a human donor with aplastic anemia. The V and J genes are TRBV7-2 and TRBJ2-1, and the D gene may be TRBD2, 6 bases matching. The sequenced sample was sorted CD4+, CD8+, or CD8+CD57+ T cells (not recorded which) from PBMCs. The CDR3 region reads CASSLPGRGNEQFF. The nucleotides are TGTGCCAGCAGCTTACCAGGGCGGGGCAATGAGCAGTTCTTC.